The rows below give T cell receptor beta chains drawn from one sample of a study of T cell responses to AZD1222 COVID-19 vaccine. Assay used: immunoSEQ multiplex PCR; TCRdb lists only in-frame clones, some missing. Among over 45,000 clones listed, over 75% were seen once. The sequencing used peripheral blood, collected on day 0 of AZD1222 vaccination. The receptors were sampled from an adult in good health. Both conserved end residues are part of each CDR3. The order of the fields is J gene, V gene, D gene, clone size, CDR3 DNA, CDR3 protein. A D gene is named only where the DNA matches it firmly. Part of the rows lack a size; the others show once, few, many or a class for expanded clones.

>TRBJ1-6|TRBV30|-|-
TGTGCCTGGATGAAGTGGGCAGGGCTCAGGGATTCACCCCTCCACTTT
CAWMKWAGLRDSPLHF
>TRBJ2-5|TRBV4-2|-|-
TGTGCCAGCAGCCAAGACGCCCTCACGGGAGAGACCCAGTACTTC
CASSQDALTGETQYF
>TRBJ1-2|TRBV10-1|-|-
TGCGCCAGCCCCTACCCGCGAGGATGGCCCTATGGCTACACCTTC
CASPYPRGWPYGYTF
>TRBJ1-4|TRBV2|TRBD1|-
TGTGCCAGCAGAGGGACAGGGGAGGGTGAAAAACTGTTTTTT
CASRGTGEGEKLFF
>TRBJ2-5|TRBV27|-|once
TGTGCCAGCAGTCCAAGCCGAATCCAAGAGACCCAGTACTTC
CASSPSRIQETQYF
>TRBJ1-3|TRBV9|-|-
TGTGCCAGCAGCGTAGATAGTGGAAACACCATATATTTT
CASSVDSGNTIYF
>TRBJ1-6|TRBV7-9|-|-
TGTGCCAGCAGCTTAGTCGACGGGGATAGTTCACCCCTCCACTTT
CASSLVDGDSSPLHF
>TRBJ1-2|TRBV5-1|-|-
TGCGCCAGCAGCCCGGGCGGCCTCTATGGCTACACCTTC
CASSPGGLYGYTF
>TRBJ2-3|TRBV19|TRBD2|-
TGTGCCAGTAGTGGACGAAGGACTAGCGGAGATACGCAGTATTTT
CASSGRRTSGDTQYF
>TRBJ2-1|TRBV18|-|once
TGTGCCAGCTCAGGAAATGGAGAAGGTGAGCAGTTCTTC
CASSGNGEGEQFF
>TRBJ2-2|TRBV5-1|TRBD1|-
TGCGCCAGCAGCCCAGCCGGGACAGGGCGGAACACCGGGGAGCTGTTTTTT
CASSPAGTGRNTGELFF
>TRBJ2-2|TRBV5-1|-|-
TGCGCCAGCAGCTTGTCGGTGAACACCGGGGAGCTGTTTTTT
CASSLSVNTGELFF
>TRBJ2-2|TRBV10-3|-|-
TGTGCCATCAGTGAGTCGGAGACCTTGAACACCGGGGAGCTGTTTTTT
CAISESETLNTGELFF
>TRBJ1-1|TRBV19|-|-
TGTGCCAGTAGTTCCCGGGGACGGGCGAACACTGAAGCTTTCTTT
CASSSRGRANTEAFF
>TRBJ2-7|TRBV9|-|-
TGTGCCAGCAGCGCGACAGATCCATCCTACGAGCAGTACTTC
CASSATDPSYEQYF
>TRBJ2-1|TRBV4-1|TRBD1|-
TGCGCCAGCAGCCAGAGCAGGGGGTCCCCTTACAATGAGCAGTTCTTC
CASSQSRGSPYNEQFF
>TRBJ2-2|TRBV7-8|-|-
TGTGCCAGCAGCTTACACCAGACAATTCCTCTTACCGGGGAGCTGTTTTTT
CASSLHQTIPLTGELFF
>TRBJ1-5|TRBV7-6|-|-
TGTGCCAGCAGCTTAGGGTCCTCTGCTGAGGGCAATCAGCCCCAGCATTTT
CASSLGSSAEGNQPQHF
>TRBJ1-2|TRBV5-1|TRBD1|-
TGCGCCAGCAGCTCAGGGGGCTGGGGCTACACCTTC
CASSSGGWGYTF
>TRBJ2-5|TRBV5-1|-|-
TGCGCCAGCAGCTTGGGTAGGACCCAAGAGACCCAGTACTTC
CASSLGRTQETQYF
>TRBJ2-2|TRBV9|-|-
TGTGCCAGCAGCCAGTACCAGGGGCGAAACACCGGGGAGCTGTTTTTT
CASSQYQGRNTGELFF
>TRBJ2-3|TRBV10-2|TRBD2|-
TGCGCCAGCAGTGAGTCTGTGGGGGGGAGCACAGATACGCAGTATTTT
CASSESVGGSTDTQYF
>TRBJ2-5|TRBV7-3|-|-
TGTGCCAGCAGCTTAGGGGTCAGGTCGGGCGCGGAGACCCAGTACTTC
CASSLGVRSGAETQYF
>TRBJ2-7|TRBV6-5|-|-
TGTGCCAGCAGTTCCCGGGGCGACGAGCAGTACTTC
CASSSRGDEQYF
>TRBJ2-2|TRBV9|TRBD2|-
TGTGCCAGCAGCGTTTCTAGCGGGAGTAACACCGGGGAGCTGTTTTTT
CASSVSSGSNTGELFF
>TRBJ1-4|TRBV19|-|-
TGTGCCAGTAGGCGAACAGGGCAGAGTGAGGCGAATGAAAAACTGTTTTTT
CASRRTGQSEANEKLFF
>TRBJ2-2|TRBV24-1|-|-
TGTGCCACCAGTGGAGGGAGGCAGGGGACGAACACCGGGGAGCTGTTTTTT
CATSGGRQGTNTGELFF
>TRBJ2-7|TRBV10-3|-|-
TGTGCCATCAGTGGGCAGGGGCTGCACGAGCAGTACTTC
CAISGQGLHEQYF
>TRBJ1-5|TRBV19|-|-
TGTGCCAGTAGCCTCAGGGGCGGACAGCCCCAGCATTTT
CASSLRGGQPQHF
>TRBJ2-5|TRBV18|TRBD2|-
TGTGCCAGCTCGCGGCGACTAGCGGGGGGCCCAAACCAAGAGATCCAGTACTTC
CASSRRLAGGPNQEIQYF
>TRBJ2-7|TRBV6-5|-|-
TGTGCCAGCACGGCGGGGGCCGAGCAATTCTACGAGCAGTACTTC
CASTAGAEQFYEQYF
>TRBJ1-4|TRBV4-1|-|-
TGCGCCAGCAGCCAAATGGCCAGGTTTGAGGAACTGTTTTTT
CASSQMARFEELFF
>TRBJ1-2|TRBV28|TRBD1|once
TGTGCCATTTGGACAGGATCTAACTATGGCTACACCTTC
CAIWTGSNYGYTF
>TRBJ2-2|TRBV7-2|-|-
TGTGCCAGCAGCATCGACAGAGTCACCGGGGAGCTGTTTTTT
CASSIDRVTGELFF